These T cell receptor beta chains were read from a single sample in a study of blood T cell repertoires in COVID-19. The repertoire was sequenced with immunoSEQ multiplex PCR; TCRdb's copy has only in-frame clones and lacks some. The sample lists 350,000 to 500,000 clones; 85% to 90% were seen once. Sequencing was done on a sample of peripheral blood. These receptors were collected from a man aged 18 to 30 with COVID-19, enrolled during active disease. The CDR3 runs from the conserved cysteine through the conserved F or W. A D gene is named only where the DNA matches it firmly. Size values are once, few and many counts, or a class for expanded clones, and some rows have none.

>TRBJ2-1|NA|NA|TRBV7-2
CASKFGLRSYNEQFF
TGTGCCAGCAAGTTTGGCCTTCGCTCCTACAATGAGCAGTTCTTC
>TRBJ2-2|NA|NA|TRBV11-3
CASSLGGLAYPNTGELFF
TGTGCCAGCAGCTTAGGAGGGCTAGCGTACCCGAACACCGGGGAGCTGTTTTTT
>TRBJ1-5|TRBD1|few|TRBV2
CASSGRGLGNQPQHF
TGTGCCAGCAGTGGCAGGGGGCTGGGCAATCAGCCCCAGCATTTT
>TRBJ2-7|TRBD2|NA|TRBV28
CASSFRSSGRAAWPEQYF
TGTGCCAGCAGTTTTCGTTCAAGCGGGAGGGCCGCTTGGCCCGAGCAGTACTTC
>TRBJ2-7|TRBD2|NA|TRBV6-5
CASSWTSGSYEQYF
TGTGCCAGCAGCTGGACTAGCGGGAGTTACGAGCAGTACTTC
>TRBJ2-4|NA|NA|TRBV28
CASRGLQGKAKNIQYF
TGTGCCAGCAGGGGTCTTCAGGGAAAAGCCAAAAACATTCAGTACTTC
>TRBJ2-3|TRBD2|few|TRBV12-3/TRBV12-4
CASSPLAADTQYF
TGTGCCAGCAGTCCTCTAGCGGCGGATACGCAGTATTTT
>TRBJ1-2|TRBD1|once|TRBV5-4
CASSFPGQGVGGYTF
TGTGCCAGCAGTTTCCCGGGACAGGGGGTGGGTGGCTACACCTTC
>TRBJ1-2|TRBD1|NA|TRBV6-2/TRBV6-3
CASSRGTELYGYTF
TGTGCCAGCAGTAGGGGGACAGAACTTTATGGCTACACCTTC
>TRBJ2-3|TRBD2|NA|TRBV2
CASSLAASTDTQYF
TGTGCCAGCAGCCTAGCGGCCAGCACAGATACGCAGTATTTT
>TRBJ1-4|NA|NA|TRBV9
CASSVGSGAEKLFF
TGTGCCAGCAGCGTAGGGTCAGGGGCTGAAAAACTGTTTTTT
>TRBJ2-7|TRBD1|NA|TRBV18
CASSPWDRGSNEQYF
TGTGCCAGCTCACCCTGGGACAGGGGTTCGAACGAGCAGTACTTC
>TRBJ1-2|TRBD1|once|TRBV2
CASSEGQGQNYGYTF
TGTGCCAGCAGTGAGGGGCAGGGACAGAACTATGGCTACACCTTC
>TRBJ1-5|NA|NA|TRBV7-8
CASSLSPDRSQHF
TGTGCCAGCAGCTTAAGTCCCGACAGGTCCCAGCATTTT
>TRBJ1-1|NA|NA|TRBV5-4
CASRLLTGEAFF
TGTGCCAGCAGGCTACTTACAGGGGAAGCTTTCTTT
>TRBJ2-1|NA|NA|TRBV19
CASNRLGGGGHEQFF
TGTGCCAGTAACCGACTAGGGGGGGGCGGCCATGAGCAGTTCTTC
>TRBJ1-1|NA|NA|TRBV18
CASSPGGAEAFF
TGTGCCAGCTCACCTGGAGGGGCTGAAGCTTTCTTT
>TRBJ2-2|TRBD2|NA|TRBV5-4
CASSLASSGGLTTGELFF
TGTGCCAGCAGCTTGGCGTCTAGCGGGGGTCTAACCACCGGGGAGCTGTTTTTT
>TRBJ2-7|TRBD1|NA|TRBV7-9
CASSKGTGSHYEQYF
TGTGCCAGCAGTAAAGGGACAGGGTCCCACTACGAGCAGTACTTC
>TRBJ2-5|NA|few|TRBV5-1
CASSEAGETQYF
TGCGCCAGCAGCGAGGCAGGGGAGACCCAGTACTTC
>TRBJ2-5|TRBD2|NA|TRBV7-7
CASSLVGGKTETQYF
TGTGCCAGCAGCTTAGTGGGGGGGAAGACCGAGACCCAGTACTTC
>TRBJ2-1|TRBD2|NA|TRBV19
CASSTGGRAWNEQFF
TGTGCCAGTAGTACCGGCGGGAGGGCCTGGAATGAGCAGTTCTTC
>TRBJ2-7|NA|once|TRBV2
CASTDRFFSYEQYF
TGTGCCAGCACTGACAGATTTTTTTCCTACGAGCAGTACTTC
>TRBJ2-2|TRBD1|NA|TRBV9
CASSTGTGESGELFF
TGTGCCAGCAGCACCGGGACAGGGGAATCCGGGGAGCTGTTTTTT
>TRBJ2-1|TRBD2|NA|TRBV5-1
CASSSSGSFEQFF
TGCGCCAGCAGCTCTAGCGGGAGTTTTGAGCAGTTCTTC
>TRBJ2-2|TRBD1|NA|TRBV2
CASSGQGPNTGELFF
TGTGCCAGCAGCGGACAGGGACCCAACACCGGGGAGCTGTTTTTT
>TRBJ2-2|NA|NA|TRBV3-1/TRBV3-2
CASSPRTGSLTGELFF
TGTGCCAGCAGCCCGCGTACCGGGTCCTTAACCGGGGAGCTGTTTTTT
>TRBJ2-7|TRBD1|once|TRBV5-1
CASSLRDRVTYEQYF
TGCGCCAGCAGCTTGCGTGACAGGGTGACCTACGAGCAGTACTTC
>TRBJ2-1|NA|NA|TRBV18
CASSPGLGEQFF
TGTGCCAGCTCACCGGGGCTCGGTGAGCAGTTCTTC
>TRBJ2-7|TRBD1|NA|TRBV5-6
CASSLQGKHEQYF
TGTGCCAGCAGCCTACAGGGGAAACACGAGCAGTACTTC
>TRBJ2-5|TRBD2|NA|TRBV29-1
CSAELAGYQETQYF
TGCAGCGCCGAACTAGCGGGCTACCAAGAGACCCAGTACTTC
>TRBJ2-1|NA|NA|TRBV19
CASSMGTRGPVNEQFF
TGTGCCAGTAGTATGGGAACGCGGGGCCCAGTGAATGAGCAGTTCTTC
>TRBJ2-3|TRBD2|NA|TRBV7-9
CASNPSTSGITDTQYF
TGTGCCAGCAACCCCTCGACTAGCGGGATTACAGATACGCAGTATTTT
>TRBJ1-1|TRBD1|NA|TRBV9
CASSTRQGGEAFF
TGTGCCAGCAGCACCCGACAGGGCGGGGAAGCTTTCTTT
>TRBJ1-1|NA|NA|TRBV2
CASRIRVNTEAFF
TGTGCCAGCAGGATCAGGGTGAACACTGAAGCTTTCTTT
>TRBJ1-6|TRBD1|NA|TRBV5-1
CASSLEGTGVGNSPLHF
TGCGCCAGCAGCTTGGAGGGCACAGGGGTAGGAAATTCACCCCTCCACTTT
>TRBJ2-7|NA|NA|TRBV12-2
CASPGGSGASYEQYF
TGTGCAAGCCCCGGCGGGAGCGGCGCAAGCTACGAGCAGTACTTC
>TRBJ2-5|NA|once|TRBV11-2
CASSSTAGSETQYF
TGTGCCAGCAGCTCCACCGCAGGTTCGGAGACCCAGTACTTC
>TRBJ2-7|NA|NA|TRBV10-1
CASSAQTVYEQYF
TGCGCCAGCAGTGCACAGACGGTTTACGAGCAGTACTTC
>TRBJ1-4|TRBD1|few|TRBV30
CAWSGTGGFEKLFF
TGTGCCTGGAGCGGGACAGGCGGTTTTGAAAAACTGTTTTTT
>TRBJ2-3|TRBD2|NA|TRBV29-1
CSTPGTSEYTDTQYF
TGCAGCACCCCCGGGACTAGCGAATACACAGATACGCAGTATTTT
>TRBJ1-1|NA|NA|TRBV5-4
CASSLVPGHLNTEAFF
TGTGCCAGCAGCTTGGTCCCGGGACATTTGAACACTGAAGCTTTCTTT
>TRBJ1-5|NA|NA|TRBV5-8
CASSLNPWDTRFSNQPQHF
TGTGCCAGCAGCTTAAACCCCTGGGACACTCGATTTAGCAATCAGCCCCAGCATTTT
>TRBJ2-2|TRBD2|NA|TRBV5-1
CASSAAGANTGELFF
TGCGCCAGCAGCGCAGCGGGGGCGAACACCGGGGAGCTGTTTTTT
>TRBJ2-2|NA|once|TRBV2
CASSEARYTGELFF
TGTGCCAGCAGTGAAGCGAGGTACACCGGGGAGCTGTTTTTT
>TRBJ2-2|NA|NA|TRBV2
CATENTGELFF
TGTGCCACAGAGAACACCGGGGAGCTGTTTTTT
>TRBJ1-1|TRBD1|few|TRBV12-3/TRBV12-4
CASSLDRGRTFF
TGTGCCAGCAGCCTCGACAGGGGGAGGACTTTCTTT
>TRBJ2-1|NA|NA|TRBV29-1
CSVEGGSLEQFF
TGCAGCGTTGAGGGGGGTTCTCTTGAGCAGTTCTTC
>TRBJ1-1|NA|NA|TRBV29-1
CSVRTSGQSNTEAFF
TGCAGCGTTCGGACCTCGGGACAATCGAACACTGAAGCTTTCTTT
>TRBJ2-5|NA|once|TRBV6-5
CASSKGGVETQYF
TGTGCCAGCAGTAAGGGGGGGGTAGAGACCCAGTACTTC
>TRBJ2-1|NA|NA|TRBV4-1
CASSQVDLLSYNEQFF
TGCGCCAGCAGCCAAGTAGACTTGCTCTCCTACAATGAGCAGTTCTTC
>TRBJ2-1|TRBD2|NA|TRBV19
CASSVSAGVNNEQFF
TGTGCCAGTAGTGTTTCGGCGGGAGTTAATAATGAGCAGTTCTTC
>TRBJ1-6|NA|NA|TRBV4-2
CASSQEAGDIGSPLHF
TGTGCCAGCAGCCAAGAAGCAGGGGACATTGGATCACCCCTCCACTTT
>TRBJ1-2|TRBD1|once|TRBV5-1
CASSLGGQDGYTF
TGCGCCAGCAGCTTGGGGGGACAGGATGGCTACACCTTC